These 28 T cell receptor beta chains were sequenced from one sample in a study of lymphopenia after photon versus proton radiotherapy. The repertoire was sequenced with immunoSEQ multiplex PCR; TCRdb's copy has only in-frame clones and lacks some. The sample records 7,000 to 9,000 clones, around 90% being singletons. The sample was peripheral blood, taken from a patient treated with photon-based radiotherapy. These receptors came from an older man with cholangiocarcinoma.

J is TRBJ1-3 and V is TRBV28; D is perhaps TRBD1 (6 bases). Trimming took 5 bases from V and 0 from J, leaving 11 bases between them. From germline, CDR1 is MDHEN and CDR2 SYDVKM. This CDR3 has 15 amino acids. CDR3 in DNA: TGTGCCAGCAGTCCGACAGGTAGCTCTGGAAACACCATATATTTT. It yields the protein CASSPTGSSGNTIYF.

The chain couples TRBV10-3 to TRBJ2-1; 12 bases line up with TRBD2. Germline CDR1 and CDR2: ENHRY and SYGVKD. V lost 6 bases to trimming and J lost 3 bases; unmatched junction nucleotides: 3. This CDR3 has 15 residues. The CDR3 DNA reads TGTGCCATCAGCTCTAGCGGGGGGGACTACAATGAGCAGTTCTTC. It specifies CAISSSGGDYNEQFF.

This chain joins TRBV29-1 and TRBJ2-5; D is uncertain. Trimming removed 5 bases at V and 12 bases at J, with 7 bases between. The CDR3 sequence is 8 residues long. CDR1 SQVTM and CDR2 ANQGSEA come from the germline V gene. The DNA of the CDR3 is TGCAGCGTTACACCCAAGTACTTC. Encoded protein: CSVTPKYF.

This chain joins TRBV7-9 and TRBJ1-1; D unclear. Trimming took off 2 bases at V and 0 bases at J, with 16 bases between the two ends. The germline V gene encodes CDR1 SEHNR and CDR2 FQNEAQ (reference sequence). The CDR3 loop spans 17 amino acids. This chain's CDR3 is CASSLMRIGSMNTEAFF. As DNA, the CDR3 is TGTGCCAGCAGCTTAATGAGGATCGGCAGCATGAACACTGAAGCTTTCTTT.

V usage is TRBV30 and J usage is TRBJ2-5; D is unclear. The length of the CDR3 is 13 residues. The germline V gene encodes CDR1 GTSNPN and CDR2 SVGIG (reference sequence). Trimming cost V 1 base and J 1 base, with 7 bases left between them. CDR3 bases: TGTGCCTGGAGTGAGGGTTTCCAAGAGACCCAGTACTTC. Translated, it gives CAWSEGFQETQYF.

The chain employs TRBV7-9 and TRBJ2-7; the D gene is possibly TRBD1 (6 bases). The CDR3 consists of 14 residues. V shed 2 bases and J shed 6 bases, with 14 bases lying between them. The V gene's germline CDR1 is SEHNR and CDR2 FQNEAQ (reference sequence). The CDR3 region is CASSLLGAKGEQYF. The CDR3 region has the DNA TGTGCCAGCAGCTTACTGGGGGCGAAAGGCGAGCAGTACTTC.

V is TRBV7-9 and J is TRBJ2-3, with 14 positions matching TRBD2. The trim removed 4 bases at V and 0 bases at J, leaving 9 bases unmatched. The CDR3 has 19 residues. Germline V gene data show CDR1 as SEHNR and CDR2 as FQNEAQ (reference sequence). CDR3 sequence reads: CASSSWTSGGTTSTDTQYF. The CDR3 DNA sequence: TGTGCCAGCAGCTCGTGGACTAGCGGGGGGACTACTAGCACAGATACGCAGTATTTT. Full variable domain (remainder filled in from reference TRBV7-9 and TRBJ2-3): DTGVSQNPRHKITKRGQNVTFRCDPISEHNRLYWYRQTLGQGPEFLTYFQNEAQLEKSRLLSDRFSAERPKGSFSTLEIQRTEQGDSAMYLCASSSWTSGGTTSTDTQYFGPGTRLTVL.

The chain couples TRBV11-3 to TRBJ2-3; 8 bases agree with TRBD1. The V segment lost 8 bases and the J segment 0 bases; nucleotides outside the gene matches: 1. Per germline, CDR1 SGHNT and CDR2 YENEEA. The CDR3 loop spans 13 amino acids. This chain's CDR3 is CASGDRSTDTQYF. The CDR3 nucleotides are TGTGCCAGCGGGGACAGGAGCACAGATACGCAGTATTTT.

The table lists this clone with a count of one. The chain has TRBV30 and TRBJ1-4, with D possibly TRBD1 on 5 matching bases. With 2 bases removed from V and 8 bases from J, the gap between germline ends came to 9 bases. The germline V gene has CDR1 GTSNPN and CDR2 SVGIG (reference sequence). The CDR3 spans 12 residues. The CDR3 nucleotides read TGTGCCTGGAGTACCGGGGGAGAAAAACTGTTTTTT. This gives the protein CAWSTGGEKLFF. Supplemented by reference TRBV30 and TRBJ1-4, the full variable domain reads SQTIHQWPATLVQPVGSPLSLECTVEGTSNPNLYWYRQAAGRGLQLLFYSVGIGQISSEVPQNLSASRPQDRQFILSSKKLLLSDSGFYLCAWSTGGEKLFFGSGTQLSVL.

The gene calls are TRBV5-1 and TRBJ1-2, with D tentatively TRBD1 (5 bases). Germline loops: CDR1 SGHRS, CDR2 YFSETQ. The V and J ends lost 6 bases and 4 bases respectively, with 19 bases between them. The CDR3 loop spans 15 amino acids. The CDR3 nucleotides read TGCGCCAGCACCTGGGGTACAGGAGGCACCTATGGCTACACCTTC. The encoded protein is CASTWGTGGTYGYTF.

J is TRBJ1-2 and V is TRBV4-1, with 9 bases aligning to TRBD1. Germline V gene data show CDR1 as MGHRA and CDR2 as YSYEKL. This CDR3 is 17 amino acids long. J gave up 2 bases and V 1 base, and 8 bases lay outside the gene matches. The CDR3 region is CASSQVGRDRANYGYTF. DNA for the CDR3: TGCGCCAGCAGCCAAGTTGGTAGGGACAGGGCCAACTATGGCTACACCTTC.

This clone was seen a single time. The chain joins TRBV11-1 to TRBJ2-2, with 9 bases aligning to TRBD2. The CDR3 loop spans 16 amino acids. CDR1 is SGHAT and CDR2 is FQDESV in the germline V gene (reference sequence). The J segment lost 2 bases and the V segment lost 6 bases, leaving 7 bases of the junction unmatched. CDR3 bases: TGTGCCAGCAGTCTCTTAGCGGGGGAAAACACCGGGGAGCTGTTTTTT. This codes for CASSLLAGENTGELFF.

V and J are TRBV19 and TRBJ1-1; a weak D match, TRBD1 (5 bases). The CDR3 has 18 amino acids. Deletions cut 0 bases from V and 2 bases from J, with 19 bases between. Germline assignment: CDR1 LNHDA and CDR2 SQIVND (reference sequence). The CDR3 protein is CASSIEAPDILFNTEAFF. CDR3 sequence (DNA): TGTGCCAGTAGTATAGAGGCTCCGGACATCCTATTCAACACTGAAGCTTTCTTT.

This rearrangement joins TRBV7-8 to TRBJ1-5; D is unclear. Germline V gives CDR1 SGHVS, CDR2 FQNEAQ. There are 15 residues in the CDR3. V lost 1 base and J 0 bases, leaving 7 bases between the germline ends. The CDR3 loop reads CASSLGGHSNQPQHF. CDR3 in DNA: TGTGCCAGCAGCTTAGGTGGCCATAGCAATCAGCCCCAGCATTTT.

CDR3 sequence: CAAHRGSAGELFF. The CDR3 nucleotides are TGTGCCGCACACAGGGGATCGGCCGGGGAGCTGTTTTTT. The chain couples TRBV30 to TRBJ2-2; 7 nucleotides match TRBD1. V was clipped by 8 bases and J by 6 bases; unmatched bases: 9. Germline CDR1 and CDR2: GTSNPN and SVGIG (reference sequence). The CDR3 extends over 13 amino acids.

The genes are TRBV7-2 and TRBJ2-3; 14 nucleotides line up with TRBD2. The germline V gene has CDR1 SGHTA and CDR2 FQGNSA. The CDR3 runs to 16 residues. V lost 1 base to trimming and J lost 3 bases; unmatched junction nucleotides: 0. The CDR3 nucleotides read TGTGCCAGCAGCTTAGGACTAGCGGGGGGGACAGATACGCAGTATTTT. Encoded protein: CASSLGLAGGTDTQYF. The entire variable domain, with the rest obtained from reference TRBV7-2 and TRBJ2-3, is as follows: GAGVSQSPSNKVTEKGKDVELRCDPISGHTALYWYRQSLGQGLEFLIYFQGNSAPDKSGLPSDRFSAERTGGSVSTLTIQRTQQEDSAVYLCASSLGLAGGTDTQYFGPGTRLTVL.

The rearrangement joins TRBV14 to TRBJ2-5; D is uncertain. CDR3 length equals 12 residues. V was pared by 0 bases and J by 5 bases, with 4 bases between. CDR1 and CDR2 from the germline V gene are SGHDN and FVKESK. This CDR3 reads CASSQEHETQYF. The CDR3 nucleotides are TGTGCCAGCAGCCAAGAGCACGAGACCCAGTACTTC.

The gene calls are TRBV11-2 and TRBJ1-4; D remains ambiguous. Germline loops: CDR1 SGHAT, CDR2 FQNNGV. The CDR3 is 15 amino acids. Trimming took 2 bases from V and 11 from J, leaving 18 bases between them. The CDR3 region has the DNA TGTGCCAGCAGCTTATCCGTCGGCCGGGTTGTGAAACTGTTTTTT. Its translation is CASSLSVGRVVKLFF.

The chain uses TRBV7-3 and TRBJ2-7; D is perhaps TRBD1 (6 bases). This CDR3 has 15 residues. The ends were cut back, 6 bases at V and 5 bases at J, with 20 bases in the middle. CDR1 and CDR2 from the germline V gene are SGHTA and FQGTGA. DNA for the CDR3: TGTGCCAGCAGTCCTGACAGGACCCGGGGCCACGAGCAGTACTTC. Translation gives CASSPDRTRGHEQYF.

The chain employs TRBV2 and TRBJ2-3, with a possible D match to TRBD2 (6 bases). V gave up 3 bases and J gave up 1 base, with 8 bases separating them. Germline V lookup: CDR1 SNHLY, CDR2 FYNNEI. The CDR3 spans 14 residues. Here the CDR3 reads CASSESSGTDTQYF. For the CDR3, the DNA is TGTGCCAGCAGTGAGTCTAGCGGCACAGATACGCAGTATTTT.

The chain recombines TRBV2 with TRBJ2-7, with TRBD2 identical over 10 bases. After removal of 3 bases from V and 7 bases from J, the junction contained 12 bases not matched to a gene. Germline V gives CDR1 SNHLY, CDR2 FYNNEI. This CDR3 has 16 amino acids. The CDR3: CASSDLLAGKVMEQYF. CDR3 sequence (DNA): TGTGCCAGCAGTGACCTACTAGCGGGGAAAGTAATGGAGCAGTACTTC.

V usage is TRBV5-6 and J usage is TRBJ2-7; D may be TRBD2 (5 bases). The CDR3 extends over 17 amino acids. Germline CDR1 SGHDT, CDR2 YYEEEE. V shed 3 bases and J shed 0 bases, with 19 bases lying between them. In DNA form, the CDR3 reads TGTGCCAGCAGCTCCAACTTACTAGACCTCAGCTCCTACGAGCAGTACTTC. It yields the protein CASSSNLLDLSSYEQYF.

The CDR3 loop reads CASSRQPRQGSYEQYF. The CDR3 DNA follows: TGTGCCAGCAGCCGTCAACCTCGACAGGGCTCCTACGAGCAGTACTTC. V usage is TRBV27 and J usage is TRBJ2-7, with TRBD1 identical over 7 bases. Germline values: CDR1 MNHEY, CDR2 SMNVEV (reference sequence). The CDR3 has 16 residues. Trimming cost V 6 bases and J 0 bases; bases outside gene matches: 11.

The chain employs TRBV7-9 and TRBJ2-7; D is undetermined. The CDR3 covers 14 residues. The germline V gene has CDR1 SEHNR and CDR2 FQNEAQ (reference sequence). V gave up 5 bases and J gave up 6 bases, with 17 bases separating them. The CDR3, as DNA: TGTGCCAGCAGCCAGATGGGCCCCGGCCCCGAGCAGTACTTC. It yields the protein CASSQMGPGPEQYF.

The chain uses TRBV11-2 and TRBJ2-2; D remains unclear. The CDR3 consists of 12 residues. Trimming left V 0 bases short and J 9 bases short, with 5 bases between. Per the germline V gene, CDR1 is SGHAT and CDR2 is FQNNGV. The CDR3 DNA reads TGTGCCAGCAGCTTAGATCTTCGGGAGCTGTTTTTT. This translates into CASSLDLRELFF. Filled out from reference TRBV11-2 and TRBJ2-2, the complete variable domain reads EAGVAQSPRYKIIEKRQSVAFWCNPISGHATLYWYQQILGQGPKLLIQFQNNGVVDDSQLPKDRFSAERLKGVDSTLKIQPAKLEDSAVYLCASSLDLRELFFGEGSRLTVL.

V is TRBV6-6 and J is TRBJ2-7; 9 bases map to TRBD1. Germline V CDR1 and CDR2: MNHNY, SVGAGI (reference sequence). The CDR3 sequence is 14 residues long. V shed 5 bases and J 5 bases; nucleotides not matched to a gene: 7. CDR3 loop: CASSPGQGVHEQYF. Here the CDR3 DNA reads TGTGCCAGCAGTCCGGGACAGGGTGTACACGAGCAGTACTTC.

The gene calls are TRBV6-1 and TRBJ1-5; 7 nucleotides agree with TRBD1. The CDR3 covers 14 residues. Germline CDR1 is MNHNS and CDR2 is SASEGT. J was trimmed by 0 bases and V by 6 bases; bases with no gene match: 2. The CDR3 nucleotides read TGTGCCAGCAGCCAGGGGGGTAGCAATCAGCCCCAGCATTTT. Its protein product is CASSQGGSNQPQHF.

CDR3 loop: CASSPRAQILIYGYTF. The CDR3 DNA reads as TGCGCCAGCAGCCCCCGGGCCCAGATTCTGATCTATGGCTACACCTTC. The chain combines TRBV5-1 with TRBJ1-2; no reliable D call. Looked up from germline, CDR1 is SGHRS and CDR2 is YFSETQ. V lost 4 bases to trimming and J lost 4 bases, with 20 bases between them. The CDR3 runs 16 residues.